The 24 T cell receptor beta chains below come from one sample, sequenced in a study of T cells after posttransplantation cyclophosphamide. Method: immunoSEQ multiplex PCR; TCRdb's copy keeps in-frame clones and lacks some. The sample lists about 31,000 clones, approximately 90% occurring once. The naive gate required viable CD3+CD4+ or CD3+CD8+ cells with CCR7+CD45RA+CD45RO-CD95-CD27+CD28+ phenotype. Sequencing was done on a sample of naive CD4+ T cells sorted from PBMCs. The receptors originated from a woman aged 55-70 years in good health, CMV-negative, and a related stem cell transplant donor.

J is TRBJ2-1 and V is TRBV6-5; 8 nucleotides align to TRBD2. The CDR3 consists of 14 residues. The trim removed 8 bases at V and 6 bases at J, leaving 9 bases unmatched. Per germline, CDR1 MNHEY and CDR2 SVGAGI. CDR3 DNA sequence: TGTGCCAGCCAAACAGCGGGGGTGCTCAATGAGCAGTTCTTC. This sequence encodes CASQTAGVLNEQFF.

The chain carries TRBV5-8 and TRBJ2-2, with TRBD1 matching 7 bases. The germline V gene encodes CDR1 SGHTS and CDR2 YDEGEE. The V segment lost 4 bases and the J segment 4 bases; nucleotides outside the gene matches: 7. The CDR3 is 15 residues long. The CDR3 is CASSPGQVRTGELFF. CDR3 bases: TGTGCCAGCAGCCCAGGACAGGTCCGCACCGGGGAGCTGTTTTTT.

This rearrangement joins TRBV7-3 to TRBJ2-1, with 7 nucleotides matching TRBD2. Per germline, CDR1 SGHTA and CDR2 FQGTGA. This CDR3 comprises 15 residues. The J segment lost 7 bases and the V segment lost 0 bases, leaving 6 bases of the junction unmatched. The CDR3 protein is CASSLTGGSTNEQFF. DNA of the CDR3: TGTGCCAGCAGCTTAACGGGCGGGAGTACGAATGAGCAGTTCTTC.

V and J are TRBV5-1 and TRBJ2-5; 12 nucleotides agree with TRBD1. Germline CDR1 SGHRS, CDR2 YFSETQ. CDR3 length: 15 amino acids. J was trimmed by 5 bases and V by 3 bases; bases with no gene match: 5. The CDR3 nucleotides read TGCGCCAGCAGCTCGGGGACAGGGGGCAGGGAGACCCAGTACTTC. It yields the protein CASSSGTGGRETQYF.

The V gene is TRBV5-1, the J gene TRBJ1-1, with D unclear. Germline V CDR1 and CDR2: SGHRS, YFSETQ. V lost 0 bases, J lost 0 bases, and 6 bases lay in between. The CDR3 is 14 amino acids. The CDR3 coding sequence is TGCGCCAGCAGCTTGGCACAGTTGAACACTGAAGCTTTCTTT. It yields the protein CASSLAQLNTEAFF.

This chain joins TRBV7-3 and TRBJ1-1; 9 nucleotides match TRBD1. J was trimmed by 5 bases and V by 5 bases; bases with no gene match: 6. CDR3 length equals 14 residues. CDR1 is SGHTA and CDR2 is FQGTGA in the germline V gene. In nucleotides, the CDR3 is TGTGCCAGCAGCGGCTCGGGACAGGGAACTGAAGCTTTCTTT. This sequence encodes CASSGSGQGTEAFF.

The rearrangement links TRBV7-2 to TRBJ2-1; possibly TRBD2 for D (5 bases). Trimming took 7 bases from V and 3 from J, leaving 13 bases between them. The CDR3 length is 14 residues. The germline V gene has CDR1 SGHTA and CDR2 FQGNSA. This CDR3 reads CASNLLGVYNEQFF. DNA for the CDR3: TGTGCCAGCAACCTACTCGGGGTCTACAATGAGCAGTTCTTC.

Only one count was recorded for this clone. The chain's CDR3 is CASSPLTGLGYTF. CDR3 in DNA: TGTGCCAGCAGTCCACTTACAGGGCTGGGCTACACCTTC. The chain combines TRBV6-5 with TRBJ1-2; TRBD1 might be the D (6 bases). Germline V CDR1 and CDR2: MNHEY, SVGAGI. V dropped 5 bases and J dropped 8 bases, with 15 bases sitting between them. The CDR3 totals 13 residues.

The V call is TRBV28, the J call TRBJ2-5; 8 bases fit TRBD1. The CDR3 runs 16 residues. V shed 5 bases and J 5 bases; nucleotides not matched to a gene: 13. Germline V lookup: CDR1 MDHEN, CDR2 SYDVKM. The CDR3 spells CASSALGQEERETQYF. CDR3 nucleotide sequence: TGTGCCAGCAGTGCGTTGGGACAGGAGGAAAGGGAGACCCAGTACTTC. The variable domain in full, completed from reference TRBV28 and TRBJ2-5, reads DVKVTQSSRYLVKRTGEKVFLECVQDMDHENMFWYRQDPGLGLRLIYFSYDVKMKEKGDIPEGYSVSREKKERFSLILESASTNQTSMYLCASSALGQEERETQYFGPGTRLLVL.

The chain couples TRBV6-5 to TRBJ1-2, with TRBD1 as a possible D gene (5 bases). The CDR3 spans 15 residues. Germline V gives CDR1 MNHEY, CDR2 SVGAGI. The germline V and J ends were trimmed by 6 bases and 0 bases, with 14 bases remaining between them. CDR3 DNA: TGTGCCAGCAGGCCACAGGAACTTGCTAACTATGGCTACACCTTC. Residues: CASRPQELANYGYTF.

This clone has just a few counts. This sequence joins TRBV7-2 and TRBJ1-2; 8 positions match TRBD1. This CDR3 is built from 15 residues. The V gene's germline CDR1 is SGHTA and CDR2 FQGNSA. Trimming removed 1 base from V and 3 bases from J; junction bases left unmatched: 4. The CDR3 sequence: CASSLGTGIDYGYTF. In nucleotides, the CDR3 is TGTGCCAGCAGCTTAGGGACAGGGATTGACTATGGCTACACCTTC.

In DNA, the CDR3 is TGTGCCAGTAGTCAATGGGGGGAAGCATATGGCTACACCTTC. Translation: CASSQWGEAYGYTF. The V call is TRBV19, the J call TRBJ1-2, with D possibly being TRBD1 (5 bases). The CDR3 is 14 residues long. V lost 5 bases and J 5 bases, leaving 15 bases between the germline ends. The germline gives CDR1 LNHDA, CDR2 SQIVND (reference sequence). Variable domain in full (rest from reference TRBV19 and TRBJ1-2): DGGITQSPKYLFRKEGQNVTLSCEQNLNHDAMYWYRQDPGQGLRLIYYSQIVNDFQKGDIAEGYSVSREKKESFPLTVTSAQKNPTAFYLCASSQWGEAYGYTFGSGTRLTVV.

The chain couples TRBV27 to TRBJ1-1; no clear D. This CDR3 spans 13 amino acids. Germline V gene data show CDR1 as MNHEY and CDR2 as SMNVEV (reference sequence). V was shortened by 3 bases and J by 2 bases, with 7 bases between the two germline ends. The CDR3 nucleotides read TGTGCCAGCAGTTTTCGACAAAACACTGAAGCTTTCTTT. This codes for CASSFRQNTEAFF.

This clone was detected once. This chain links TRBV18 with TRBJ2-3; TRBD2 agrees at 8 bases. Trimming removed 6 bases from V and 2 bases from J; junction bases left unmatched: 7. CDR1 and CDR2 (germline): KGHSH, LQKENI. The CDR3 sequence is 15 residues long. The DNA of the CDR3 is TGTGCCAGCTCCCCGAATAGCGGGAACACAGATACGCAGTATTTT. Translated, it gives CASSPNSGNTDTQYF.

Only one count was recorded for this clone. The chain uses TRBV14 and TRBJ2-1; the D is unclear. This CDR3 is 11 amino acids long. Germline CDR1 and CDR2: SGHDN and FVKESK. Trimming took off 2 bases at V and 13 bases at J, with 9 bases between the two ends. CDR3 bases: TGTGCCAGCAGCCAAAGTATAGCCCAGTTCTTC. Its protein is CASSQSIAQFF.

The CDR3 protein is CASSLKGATFNEQFF. The CDR3 nucleotides read TGTGCCAGCAGCTTAAAGGGGGCCACCTTCAATGAGCAGTTCTTC. The chain employs TRBV7-9 and TRBJ2-1; 7 bases fit TRBD1. Trimming took 2 bases from V and 6 from J; bases not matched to a gene: 7. CDR1 and CDR2 from the germline V gene are SEHNR and FQNEAQ (reference sequence). The CDR3 is 15 amino acids.

The J gene is TRBJ1-1, the V gene TRBV10-1; no definite D call. Germline V gene lookup returns CDR1 WNHNN and CDR2 SYGVQD (reference sequence). With 0 bases removed from V and 9 bases from J, the gap between germline ends came to 20 bases. The CDR3 spans 16 residues. CDR3 region: CASSESEGRQTPKAFF. CDR3 nucleotides: TGCGCCAGCAGTGAGTCGGAGGGCCGGCAGACTCCTAAAGCTTTCTTT.

The rearrangement links TRBV5-1 to TRBJ1-1; the D is unclear. The CDR3 contains 13 residues. Germline CDR1 is SGHRS and CDR2 is YFSETQ. V lost 4 bases to trimming and J lost 0 bases, with 7 bases between them. Written as DNA, the CDR3 is TGCGCCAGCAGCCCGGACTTGAACACTGAAGCTTTCTTT. Residues: CASSPDLNTEAFF.

The V call is TRBV5-1, the J call TRBJ2-5, with a tentative D call TRBD2 (5 bases). The length of the CDR3 is 14 residues. CDR1 is SGHRS and CDR2 is YFSETQ in the germline V gene. Trimming took off 1 base at V and 5 bases at J, with 12 bases between the two ends. The CDR3 protein is CASSLSGPHETQYF. The DNA for the CDR3 is TGCGCCAGCAGCTTGAGCGGCCCCCATGAGACCCAGTACTTC.

This rearrangement joins TRBV5-1 to TRBJ2-7, with 10 bases lining up with TRBD2. The CDR3 is 17 residues long. Germline V CDR1 and CDR2: SGHRS, YFSETQ. The V gene end was trimmed by 3 bases and the J gene end by 3 bases; junction bases not matched to a gene: 12. The CDR3 nucleotides are TGCGCCAGCAGCTGGGGAGGTGTAGCGGGGGGCCTCTACGAGCAGTACTTC. Translating it yields CASSWGGVAGGLYEQYF.

The rearrangement uses TRBV18 and TRBJ2-7; TRBD2 matches 7 bases. Germline CDR1 KGHSH, CDR2 LQKENI. The junction had 12 bases not matched to a gene; V was cut back by 5 bases and J by 2 bases. CDR3 length: 16 residues. This CDR3 is CASSSLSGTLAYEQYF. The CDR3 DNA reads TGTGCCAGCTCATCCTTGAGCGGGACCTTAGCCTACGAGCAGTACTTC.

The DNA of the CDR3 is TGCAGCGCCCTAGCGGGAGGCGCAGATACGCAGTATTTT. This codes for CSALAGGADTQYF. The chain joins TRBV29-1 to TRBJ2-3; 11 bases are a match to TRBD2. The germline gives CDR1 SQVTM, CDR2 ANQGSEA. The CDR3 is made up of 13 amino acids. V trimming: 7 bases; J trimming: 4 bases; junction bases outside the gene matches: 4.

This clone was seen a few times. The chain recombines TRBV7-3 with TRBJ2-2; no clear D gene. Trimming took off 6 bases at V and 2 bases at J, with 10 bases between the two ends. CDR3 length: 14 residues. Germline loops: CDR1 SGHTA, CDR2 FQGTGA. The CDR3 DNA reads TGTGCCAGCAGAGACTCCCCAAACACCGGGGAGCTGTTTTTT. Translated, it gives CASRDSPNTGELFF. Filled out from reference TRBV7-3 and TRBJ2-2, the complete variable domain reads GAGVSQTPSNKVTEKGKYVELRCDPISGHTALYWYRQSLGQGPEFLIYFQGTGAADDSGLPNDRFFAVRPEGSVSTLKIQRTERGDSAVYLCASRDSPNTGELFFGEGSRLTVL.

V gene TRBV28 combines with J gene TRBJ1-4, with 8 bases lining up with TRBD1. The CDR3 totals 16 residues. Germline CDR1 reads MDHEN; CDR2 reads SYDVKM. After removal of 2 bases from V and 12 bases from J, the junction contained 14 bases not matched to a gene. CDR3 nucleotides: TGTGCCAGCAGTTTACAACATGTCGGGACAGGATCCGAACTGTTTTTT. Translation gives CASSLQHVGTGSELFF.